This section outlines one TCR beta chain sequence together with its context. This entry belongs to a study of blood T cell repertoires in COVID-19. Looking at the study overall: The samples span acute and convalescent COVID-19 from the United States, Italy and Spain. The cDNA or gDNA used as material had been derived from T cells, B-cell-depleted T cells, or PBMCs.

CDR1 and CDR2 from the germline V gene are GTSNPN and SVGIG (reference sequence). The CDR3 is made up of 13 amino acids. The V gene end was trimmed by 8 bases and the J gene end by 14 bases; junction bases not matched to a gene: 10. As handled by the study authors: Amplification of reference gene primers provided the estimated nucleated cell counts. Assay used: immunoSEQ multiplex PCR; TCRdb lists only in-frame clones, some missing. V and J calls plus clone size are reproduced from that table; the DNA served to infer D and trimming. The sample gives roughly 200,000 clones, over 65% of which show up once; around a sixth is in the top ten.

Sequenced material: peripheral blood. This TCR was recovered from a person between 65 and 79 years old with COVID-19, enrolled during active disease. The chain combines TRBV30 with TRBJ2-1, with 15 bases identical to TRBD2. The CDR3 loop reads CARGLAGGVAKFF. CDR3 nucleotides: TGTGCCCGCGGACTAGCGGGAGGGGTAGCGAAGTTCTTC.